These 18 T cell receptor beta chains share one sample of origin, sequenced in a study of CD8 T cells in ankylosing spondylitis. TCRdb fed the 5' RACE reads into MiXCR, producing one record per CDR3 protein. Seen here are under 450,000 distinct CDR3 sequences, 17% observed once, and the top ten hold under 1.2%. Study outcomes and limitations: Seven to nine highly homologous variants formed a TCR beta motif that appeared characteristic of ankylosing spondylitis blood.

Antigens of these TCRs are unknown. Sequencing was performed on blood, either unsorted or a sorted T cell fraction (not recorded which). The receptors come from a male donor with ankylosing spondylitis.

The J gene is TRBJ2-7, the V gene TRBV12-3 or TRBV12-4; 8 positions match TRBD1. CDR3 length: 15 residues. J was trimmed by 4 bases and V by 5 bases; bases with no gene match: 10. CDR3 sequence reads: CASSRTGSSLYEQYF. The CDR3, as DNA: TGTGCCAGCAGTCGGACAGGGAGTTCCCTTTACGAGCAGTACTTC.

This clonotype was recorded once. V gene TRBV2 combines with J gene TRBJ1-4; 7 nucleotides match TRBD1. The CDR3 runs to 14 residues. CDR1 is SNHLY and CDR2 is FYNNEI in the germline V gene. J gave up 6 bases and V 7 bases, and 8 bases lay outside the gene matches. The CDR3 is CASKGQGVDEKLFF. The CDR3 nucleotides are TGTGCCAGCAAAGGTCAGGGGGTCGATGAAAAACTGTTTTTT.

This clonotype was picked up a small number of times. Written as DNA, the CDR3 is TGTGCCACCAGCAGAGACCAGGGTAAAGAGACCCAGTACTTC. Protein sequence: CATSRDQGKETQYF. This chain connects TRBV15 to TRBJ2-5, with D perhaps TRBD1 (5 bases). Germline V gene data show CDR1 as LNHNV and CDR2 as YYDKDF (reference sequence). This CDR3 is 14 amino acids long. The V gene lost 0 bases and the J gene lost 3 bases, with 8 bases spanning the gap.

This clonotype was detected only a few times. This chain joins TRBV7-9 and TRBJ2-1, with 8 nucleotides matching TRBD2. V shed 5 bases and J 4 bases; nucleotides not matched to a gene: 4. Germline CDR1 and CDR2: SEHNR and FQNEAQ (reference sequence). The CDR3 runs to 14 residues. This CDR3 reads CASSRLATYNEQFF. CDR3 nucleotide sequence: TGTGCCAGCAGCCGACTAGCGACTTACAATGAGCAGTTCTTC.

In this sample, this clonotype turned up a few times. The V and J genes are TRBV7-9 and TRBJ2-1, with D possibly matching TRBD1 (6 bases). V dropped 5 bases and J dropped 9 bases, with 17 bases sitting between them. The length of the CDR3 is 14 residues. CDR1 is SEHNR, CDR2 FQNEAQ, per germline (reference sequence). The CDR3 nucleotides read TGTGCCAGCAGCATGGGACAAATGGGTGCTGAGCAGTTCTTC. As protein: CASSMGQMGAEQFF.

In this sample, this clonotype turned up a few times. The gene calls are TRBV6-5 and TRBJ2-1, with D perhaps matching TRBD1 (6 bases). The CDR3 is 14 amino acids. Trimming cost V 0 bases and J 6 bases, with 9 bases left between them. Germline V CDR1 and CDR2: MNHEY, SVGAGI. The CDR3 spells CASSYSGQLNEQFF. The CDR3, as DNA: TGTGCCAGCAGTTACTCCGGACAGCTCAATGAGCAGTTCTTC.

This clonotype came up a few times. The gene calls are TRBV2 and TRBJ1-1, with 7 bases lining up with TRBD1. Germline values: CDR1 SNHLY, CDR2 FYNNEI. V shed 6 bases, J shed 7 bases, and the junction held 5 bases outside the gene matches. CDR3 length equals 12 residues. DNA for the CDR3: TGTGCCAGCAGAGCCCAGGGGGGTGAAGCTTTCTTT. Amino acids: CASRAQGGEAFF.

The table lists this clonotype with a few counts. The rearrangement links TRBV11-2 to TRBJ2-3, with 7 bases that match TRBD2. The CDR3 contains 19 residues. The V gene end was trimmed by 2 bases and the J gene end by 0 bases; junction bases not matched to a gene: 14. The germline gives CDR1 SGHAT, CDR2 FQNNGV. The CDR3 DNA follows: TGTGCCAGCAGCTTACGAGGCCAGCGGGGACGATCTAGCACAGATACGCAGTATTTT. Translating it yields CASSLRGQRGRSSTDTQYF.

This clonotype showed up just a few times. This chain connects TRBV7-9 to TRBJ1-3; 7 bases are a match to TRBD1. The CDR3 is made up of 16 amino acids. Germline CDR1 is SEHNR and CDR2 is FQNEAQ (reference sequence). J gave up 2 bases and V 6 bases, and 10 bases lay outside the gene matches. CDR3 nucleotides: TGTGCCAGCAGTCGGGACAGAAGACTTACTGGAAACACCATATATTTT. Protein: CASSRDRRLTGNTIYF.

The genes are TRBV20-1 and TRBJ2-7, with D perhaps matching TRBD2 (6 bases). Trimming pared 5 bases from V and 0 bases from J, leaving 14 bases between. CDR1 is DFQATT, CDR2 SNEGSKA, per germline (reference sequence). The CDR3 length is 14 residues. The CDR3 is CSARDLASSYEQYF. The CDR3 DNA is TGCAGTGCTCGGGACTTAGCAAGCTCCTACGAGCAGTACTTC.

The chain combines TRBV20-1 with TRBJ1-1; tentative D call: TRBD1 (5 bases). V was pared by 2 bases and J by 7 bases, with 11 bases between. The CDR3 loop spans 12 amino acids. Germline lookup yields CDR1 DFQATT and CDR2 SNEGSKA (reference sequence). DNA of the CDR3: TGCAGTGCTAGACCCGGGGGGGTTGAAGCTTTCTTT. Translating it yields CSARPGGVEAFF.

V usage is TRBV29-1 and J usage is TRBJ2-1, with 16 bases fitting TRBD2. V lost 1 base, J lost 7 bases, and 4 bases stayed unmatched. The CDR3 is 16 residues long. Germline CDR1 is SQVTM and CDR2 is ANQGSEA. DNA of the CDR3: TGCAGCGTTGAAGCGGGACTAGCGGGAGGGCCAAATGAGCAGTTCTTC. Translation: CSVEAGLAGGPNEQFF.

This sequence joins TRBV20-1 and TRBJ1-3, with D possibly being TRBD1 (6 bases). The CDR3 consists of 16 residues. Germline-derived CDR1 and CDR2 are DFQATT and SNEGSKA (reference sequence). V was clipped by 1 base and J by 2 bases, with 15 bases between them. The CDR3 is CSARGADRIAGNTIYF. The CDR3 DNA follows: TGCAGTGCTAGAGGGGCGGACAGAATTGCTGGAAACACCATATATTTT.

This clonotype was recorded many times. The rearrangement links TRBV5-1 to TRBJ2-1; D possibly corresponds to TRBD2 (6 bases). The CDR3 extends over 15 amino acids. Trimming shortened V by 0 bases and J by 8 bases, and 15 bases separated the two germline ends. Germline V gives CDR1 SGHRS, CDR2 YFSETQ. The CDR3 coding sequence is TGCGCCAGCAGCTTGGTGGCGGGGAATAGGGATGAGCAGTTCTTC. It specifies CASSLVAGNRDEQFF.

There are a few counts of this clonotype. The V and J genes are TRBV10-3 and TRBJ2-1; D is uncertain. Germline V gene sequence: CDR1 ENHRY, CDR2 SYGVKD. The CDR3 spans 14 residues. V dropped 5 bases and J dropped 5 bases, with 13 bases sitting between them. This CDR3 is CAISPSWANNEQFF. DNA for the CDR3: TGTGCCATCAGTCCAAGTTGGGCGAACAATGAGCAGTTCTTC.

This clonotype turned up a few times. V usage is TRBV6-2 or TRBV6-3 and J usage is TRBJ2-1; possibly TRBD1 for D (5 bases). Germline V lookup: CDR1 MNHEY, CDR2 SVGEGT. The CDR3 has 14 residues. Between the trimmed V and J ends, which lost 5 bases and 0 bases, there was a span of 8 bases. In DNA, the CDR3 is TGTGCCAGCAGTATTGACAGCTCCTACAATGAGCAGTTCTTC. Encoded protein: CASSIDSSYNEQFF.

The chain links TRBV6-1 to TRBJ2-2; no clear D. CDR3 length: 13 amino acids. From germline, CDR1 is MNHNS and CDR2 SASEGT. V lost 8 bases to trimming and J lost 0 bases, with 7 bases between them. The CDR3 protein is CASPGTNTGELFF. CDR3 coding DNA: TGTGCCAGCCCCGGTACGAACACCGGGGAGCTGTTTTTT.

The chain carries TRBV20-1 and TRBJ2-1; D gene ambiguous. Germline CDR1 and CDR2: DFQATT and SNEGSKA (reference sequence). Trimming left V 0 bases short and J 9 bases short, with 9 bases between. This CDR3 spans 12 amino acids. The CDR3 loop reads CSARDRSIEQFF. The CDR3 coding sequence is TGCAGTGCTAGAGACAGGTCGATTGAGCAGTTCTTC.